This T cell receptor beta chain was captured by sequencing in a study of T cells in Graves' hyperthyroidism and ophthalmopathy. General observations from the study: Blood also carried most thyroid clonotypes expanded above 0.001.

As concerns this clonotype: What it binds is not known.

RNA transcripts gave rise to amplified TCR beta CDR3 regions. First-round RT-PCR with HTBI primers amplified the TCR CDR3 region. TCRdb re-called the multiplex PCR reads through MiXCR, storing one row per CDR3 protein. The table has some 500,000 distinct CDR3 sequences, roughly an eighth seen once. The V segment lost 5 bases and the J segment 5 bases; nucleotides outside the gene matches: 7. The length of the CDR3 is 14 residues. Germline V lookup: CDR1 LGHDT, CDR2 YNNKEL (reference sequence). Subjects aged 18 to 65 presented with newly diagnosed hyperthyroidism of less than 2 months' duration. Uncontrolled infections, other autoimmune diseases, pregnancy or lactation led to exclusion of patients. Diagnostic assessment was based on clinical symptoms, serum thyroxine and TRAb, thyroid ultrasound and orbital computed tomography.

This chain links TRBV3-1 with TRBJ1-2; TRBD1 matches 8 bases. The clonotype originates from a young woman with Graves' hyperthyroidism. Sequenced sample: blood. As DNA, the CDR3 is TGTGCCAGCAGCGTAGCTGACAGGGGATATGGCTACACCTTC. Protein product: CASSVADRGYGYTF.